This T cell receptor beta chain appears in the sequencing data of a study of CD8 T cells in ankylosing spondylitis. The germline V gene has CDR1 SQVTM and CDR2 ANQGSEA. Trimming removed 5 bases from V and 3 bases from J, with 5 bases in between. CDR3 length: 11 amino acids. Points from the study as a whole: Ankylosing spondylitis blood seemed to carry a telltale TCR beta motif made of several highly homologous variants.

The table lists this clonotype with a count of one. The target antigen is unknown. A quantitative 5'-RACE method, one with molecular barcodes, was used to make TCR beta libraries. TCRdb called the 5' RACE reads again in MiXCR, with one record for every CDR3 protein. The table includes about 250,000 distinct CDR3 sequences, roughly 32% detected once. Sequencing input: blood, either unsorted or a sorted T cell fraction (not recorded which). The source is a male donor with ankylosing spondylitis or in good health (not recorded which). The chain has TRBV29-1 and TRBJ2-1; D is uncertain. CDR3 sequence reads: CSVKVYNEQFF. The CDR3 region has the DNA TGCAGCGTTAAAGTCTACAATGAGCAGTTCTTC.